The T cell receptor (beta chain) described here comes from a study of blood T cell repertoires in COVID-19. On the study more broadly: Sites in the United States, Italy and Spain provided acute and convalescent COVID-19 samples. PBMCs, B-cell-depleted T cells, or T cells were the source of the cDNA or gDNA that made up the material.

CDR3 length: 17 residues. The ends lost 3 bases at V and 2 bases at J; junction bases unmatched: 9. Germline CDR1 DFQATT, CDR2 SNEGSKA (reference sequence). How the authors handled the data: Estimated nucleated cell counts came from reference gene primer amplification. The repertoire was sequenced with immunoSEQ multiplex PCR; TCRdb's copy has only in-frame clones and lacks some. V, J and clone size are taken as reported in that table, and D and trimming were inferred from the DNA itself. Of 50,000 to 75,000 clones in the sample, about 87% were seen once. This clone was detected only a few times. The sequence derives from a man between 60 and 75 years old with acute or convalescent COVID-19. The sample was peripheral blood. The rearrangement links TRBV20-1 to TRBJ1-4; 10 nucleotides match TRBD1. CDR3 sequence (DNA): TGCAGTGCTAGTGATCGGACAGGGGGTATCACTAATGAAAAACTGTTTTTT. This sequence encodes CSASDRTGGITNEKLFF.